What follows is one TCR beta chain and its context. Antigen: not known. The CDR3 loop spans 17 amino acids. Germline CDR1 KGHSH, CDR2 LQKENI. Trimming removed 6 bases from V and 0 bases from J, with 19 bases in between. The sample is drawn from a study of OX40 agonist ivuxolimab in advanced cancers. Overall study results and limits: More expanded clones were seen, on average, in CD8+ T cells than in CD4+.

Drawing of blood for sampling happened at baseline, at cycle 4 day 1, and at cycle 7 day 1. TCRdb's copy holds only in-frame clones and misses some; the assay was immunoSEQ multiplex PCR. The sample gives roughly 150,000 clones, 85% to 95% of which show up once; about 0.3% is in the top ten. This sample comprised CD4+ or CD8+ T cells sorted from blood, obtained in a trial of the OX40 agonist ivuxolimab. This clonotype was obtained from an adult with an advanced solid tumor such as melanoma, head and neck, liver or kidney cancer. The chain carries TRBV18 and TRBJ2-3; possible D gene TRBD1, 6 bases. CDR3 residues: CASSSRTGKWSTDTQYF. In DNA, the CDR3 is TGTGCCAGCTCGTCCCGAACAGGGAAGTGGAGCACAGATACGCAGTATTTT. Based on the CDR3 plus reference TRBV18 and TRBJ2-3, the full variable domain is NAGVMQNPRHLVRRRGQEARLRCSPMKGHSHVYWYRQLPEEGLKFMVYLQKENIIDESGMPKERFSAEFPKEGPSILRIQQVVRGDSAAYFCASSSRTGKWSTDTQYFGPGTRLTVL.